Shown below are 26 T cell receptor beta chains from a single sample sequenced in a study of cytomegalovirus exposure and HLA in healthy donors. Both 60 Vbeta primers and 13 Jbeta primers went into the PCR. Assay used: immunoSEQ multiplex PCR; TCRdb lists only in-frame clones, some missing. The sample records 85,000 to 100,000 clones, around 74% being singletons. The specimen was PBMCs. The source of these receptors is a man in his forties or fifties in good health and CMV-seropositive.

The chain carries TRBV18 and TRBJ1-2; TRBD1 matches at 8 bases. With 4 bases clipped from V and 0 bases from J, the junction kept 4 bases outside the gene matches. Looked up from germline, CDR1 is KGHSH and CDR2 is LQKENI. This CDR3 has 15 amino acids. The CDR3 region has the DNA TGTGCCAGCTCACAACTGGACAGGGCTAACTATGGCTACACCTTC. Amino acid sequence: CASSQLDRANYGYTF.

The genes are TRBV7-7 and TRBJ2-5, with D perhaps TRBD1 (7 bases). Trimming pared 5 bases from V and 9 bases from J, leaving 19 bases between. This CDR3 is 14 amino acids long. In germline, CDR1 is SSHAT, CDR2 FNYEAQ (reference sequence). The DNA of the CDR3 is TGTGCCAGCAGCCCGGGAGACAGGGTCGGCGCCCAGTACTTC. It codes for CASSPGDRVGAQYF.

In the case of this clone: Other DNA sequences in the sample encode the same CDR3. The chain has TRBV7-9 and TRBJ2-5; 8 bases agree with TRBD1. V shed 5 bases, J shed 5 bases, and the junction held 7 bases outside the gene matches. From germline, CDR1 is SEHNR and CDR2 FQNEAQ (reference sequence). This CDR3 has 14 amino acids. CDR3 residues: CASSPGGAWETQYF. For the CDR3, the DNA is TGTGCCAGCAGCCCAGGGGGCGCTTGGGAGACCCAGTACTTC.

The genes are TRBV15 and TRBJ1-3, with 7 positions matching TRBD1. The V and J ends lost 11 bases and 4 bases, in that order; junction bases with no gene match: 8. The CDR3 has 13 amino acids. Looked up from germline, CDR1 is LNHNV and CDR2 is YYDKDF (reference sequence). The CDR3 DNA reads TGTGCCGCTCAGACAGGGACCGGAAACACCATATATTTT. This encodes CAAQTGTGNTIYF. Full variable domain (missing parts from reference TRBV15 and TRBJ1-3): DAMVIQNPRYQVTQFGKPVTLSCSQTLNHNVMYWYQQKSSQAPKLLFHYYDKDFNNEADTPDNFQSRRPNTSFCFLDIRSPGLGDTAMYLCAAQTGTGNTIYFGEGSWLTVV.

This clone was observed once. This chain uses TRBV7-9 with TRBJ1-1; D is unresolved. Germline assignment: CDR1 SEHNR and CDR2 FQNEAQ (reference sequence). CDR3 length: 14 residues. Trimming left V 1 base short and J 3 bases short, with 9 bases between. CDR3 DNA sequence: TGTGCCAGCAGCTTAGAAGGAGGTCACACTGAAGCTTTCTTT. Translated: CASSLEGGHTEAFF.

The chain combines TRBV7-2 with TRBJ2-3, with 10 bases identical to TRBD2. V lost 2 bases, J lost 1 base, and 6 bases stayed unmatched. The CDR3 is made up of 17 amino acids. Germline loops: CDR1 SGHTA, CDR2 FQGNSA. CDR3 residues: CASSLRLAGAGTDTQYF. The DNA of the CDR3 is TGTGCCAGCAGCTTACGACTAGCGGGCGCAGGCACAGATACGCAGTATTTT.

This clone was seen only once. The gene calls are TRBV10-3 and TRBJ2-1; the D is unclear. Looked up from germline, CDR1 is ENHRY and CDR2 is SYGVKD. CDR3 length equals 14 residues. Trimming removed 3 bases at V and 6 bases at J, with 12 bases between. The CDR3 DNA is TGTGCCATCAGTGACTCAGATCTCCGCAATGAGCAGTTCTTC. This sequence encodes CAISDSDLRNEQFF.

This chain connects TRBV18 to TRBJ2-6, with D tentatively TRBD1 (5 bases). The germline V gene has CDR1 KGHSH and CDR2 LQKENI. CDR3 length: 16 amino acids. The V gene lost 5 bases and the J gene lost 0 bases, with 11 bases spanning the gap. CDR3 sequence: CASSFRVVSGANVLTF. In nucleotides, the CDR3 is TGTGCCAGCTCATTCAGGGTTGTCTCTGGGGCCAACGTCCTGACTTTC.

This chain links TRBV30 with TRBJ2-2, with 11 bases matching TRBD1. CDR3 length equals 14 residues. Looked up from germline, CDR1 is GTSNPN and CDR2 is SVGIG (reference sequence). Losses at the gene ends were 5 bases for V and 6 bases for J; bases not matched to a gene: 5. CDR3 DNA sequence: TGTGCCTGGGTGGGACAGGGGGTCTCCGGGGAGCTGTTTTTT. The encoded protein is CAWVGQGVSGELFF.

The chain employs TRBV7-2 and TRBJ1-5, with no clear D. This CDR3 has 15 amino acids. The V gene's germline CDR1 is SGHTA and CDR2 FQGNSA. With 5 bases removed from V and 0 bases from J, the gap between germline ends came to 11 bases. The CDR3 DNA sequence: TGTGCCAGCAGCAGTGACACACTTAGCAATCAGCCCCAGCATTTT. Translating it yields CASSSDTLSNQPQHF.

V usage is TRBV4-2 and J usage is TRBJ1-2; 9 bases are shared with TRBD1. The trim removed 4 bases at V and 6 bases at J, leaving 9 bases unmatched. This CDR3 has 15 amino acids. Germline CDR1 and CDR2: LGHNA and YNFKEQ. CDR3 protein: CASSLRKQGAHGYTF. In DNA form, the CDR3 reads TGTGCCAGCAGCCTAAGAAAACAGGGGGCGCATGGCTACACCTTC.

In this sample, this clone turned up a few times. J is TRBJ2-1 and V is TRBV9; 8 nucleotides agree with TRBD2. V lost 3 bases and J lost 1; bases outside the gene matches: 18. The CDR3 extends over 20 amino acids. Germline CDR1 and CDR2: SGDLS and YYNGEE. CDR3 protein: CASSEGTGTSRVGSYNEQFF. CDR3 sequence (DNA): TGTGCCAGCAGCGAAGGGACCGGGACTAGTAGGGTCGGGTCCTACAATGAGCAGTTCTTC.

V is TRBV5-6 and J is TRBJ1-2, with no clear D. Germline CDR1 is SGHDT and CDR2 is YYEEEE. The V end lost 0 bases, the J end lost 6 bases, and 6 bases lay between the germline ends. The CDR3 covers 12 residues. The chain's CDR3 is CASSLVGDGYTF. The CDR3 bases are TGTGCCAGCAGCTTGGTTGGAGATGGCTACACCTTC.

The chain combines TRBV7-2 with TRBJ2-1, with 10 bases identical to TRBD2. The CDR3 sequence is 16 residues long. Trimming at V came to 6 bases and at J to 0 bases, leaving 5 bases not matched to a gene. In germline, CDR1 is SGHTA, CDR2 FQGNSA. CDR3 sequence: CASRLSGGSSYNEQFF. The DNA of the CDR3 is TGTGCCAGCAGACTTAGCGGGGGGAGCTCCTACAATGAGCAGTTCTTC.

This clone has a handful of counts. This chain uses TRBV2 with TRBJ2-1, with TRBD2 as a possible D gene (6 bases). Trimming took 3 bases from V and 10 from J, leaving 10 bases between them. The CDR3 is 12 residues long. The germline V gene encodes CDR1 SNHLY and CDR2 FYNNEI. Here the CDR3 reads CASSDRGREQFF. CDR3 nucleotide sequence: TGTGCCAGCAGTGATCGGGGGAGGGAGCAGTTCTTC.

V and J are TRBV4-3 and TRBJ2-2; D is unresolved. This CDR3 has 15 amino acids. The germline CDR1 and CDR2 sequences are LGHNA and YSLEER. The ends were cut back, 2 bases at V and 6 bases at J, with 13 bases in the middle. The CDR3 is CASSQLGVVAGELFF. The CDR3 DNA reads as TGCGCCAGCAGCCAACTTGGAGTTGTCGCCGGGGAGCTGTTTTTT.

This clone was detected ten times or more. The CDR3 sequence is CASSAGNTGELFF. In DNA, the CDR3 is TGTGCCAGCAGTGCGGGGAACACCGGGGAGCTGTTTTTT. The J gene is TRBJ2-2, the V gene TRBV2; unclear D gene. The CDR3 covers 13 residues. Germline V gene lookup returns CDR1 SNHLY and CDR2 FYNNEI. V gave up 4 bases and J gave up 1 base, with 4 bases separating them.

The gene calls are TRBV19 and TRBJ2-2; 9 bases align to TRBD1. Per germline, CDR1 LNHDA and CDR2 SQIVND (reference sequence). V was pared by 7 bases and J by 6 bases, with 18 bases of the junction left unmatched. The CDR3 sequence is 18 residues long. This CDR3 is CASTPTGTGWSISGELFF. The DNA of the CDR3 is TGTGCCAGTACACCAACCGGGACAGGGTGGTCGATTTCCGGGGAGCTGTTTTTT.

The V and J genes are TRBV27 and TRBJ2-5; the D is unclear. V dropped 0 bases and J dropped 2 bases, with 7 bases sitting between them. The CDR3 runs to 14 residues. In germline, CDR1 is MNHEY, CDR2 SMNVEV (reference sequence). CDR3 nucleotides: TGTGCCAGCAGTTTATCTGGGCAGCAAGAGACCCAGTACTTC. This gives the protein CASSLSGQQETQYF.

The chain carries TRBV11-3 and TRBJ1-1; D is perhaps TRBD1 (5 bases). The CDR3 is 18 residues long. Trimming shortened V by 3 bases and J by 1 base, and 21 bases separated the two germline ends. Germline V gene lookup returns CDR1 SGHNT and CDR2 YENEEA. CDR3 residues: CASSLGGVASRENTEAFF. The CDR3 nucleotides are TGTGCCAGCAGCTTGGGGGGTGTAGCTTCTAGGGAGAACACTGAAGCTTTCTTT.

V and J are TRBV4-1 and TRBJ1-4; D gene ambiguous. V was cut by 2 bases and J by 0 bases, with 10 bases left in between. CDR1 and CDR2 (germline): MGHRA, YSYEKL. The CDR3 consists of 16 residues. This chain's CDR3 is CASSQSFTPTNEKLFF. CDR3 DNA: TGCGCCAGCAGCCAAAGTTTTACACCAACTAATGAAAAACTGTTTTTT.

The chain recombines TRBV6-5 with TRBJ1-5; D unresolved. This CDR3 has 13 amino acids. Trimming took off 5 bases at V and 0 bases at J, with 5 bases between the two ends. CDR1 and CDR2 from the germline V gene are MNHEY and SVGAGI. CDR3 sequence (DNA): TGTGCCAGCAGTCTACTTAGCAATCAGCCCCAGCATTTT. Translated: CASSLLSNQPQHF.

CDR3 sequence reads: CASSPTARSTQYF. As DNA, the CDR3 is TGTGCCAGCAGCCCGACAGCGAGATCGACCCAGTACTTC. The V and J genes are TRBV9 and TRBJ2-5, with D maybe TRBD1 (5 bases). The germline V and J ends were trimmed by 4 bases and 7 bases, with 14 bases remaining between them. The CDR3 consists of 13 residues. In germline, CDR1 is SGDLS, CDR2 YYNGEE.

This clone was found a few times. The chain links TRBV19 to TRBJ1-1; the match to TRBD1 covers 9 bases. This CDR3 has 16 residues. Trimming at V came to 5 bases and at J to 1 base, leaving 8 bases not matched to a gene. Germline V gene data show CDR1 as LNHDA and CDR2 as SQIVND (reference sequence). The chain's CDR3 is CASSPRWGQGNTEAFF. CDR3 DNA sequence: TGTGCCAGTAGTCCACGATGGGGACAGGGGAACACTGAAGCTTTCTTT.

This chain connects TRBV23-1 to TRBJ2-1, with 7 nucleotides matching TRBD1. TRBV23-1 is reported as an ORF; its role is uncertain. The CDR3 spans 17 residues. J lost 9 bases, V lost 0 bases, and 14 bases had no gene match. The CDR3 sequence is CASSQSLESTGTGEQFF. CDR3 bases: TGCGCCAGCAGTCAATCCCTAGAGTCGACAGGGACGGGTGAGCAGTTCTTC.

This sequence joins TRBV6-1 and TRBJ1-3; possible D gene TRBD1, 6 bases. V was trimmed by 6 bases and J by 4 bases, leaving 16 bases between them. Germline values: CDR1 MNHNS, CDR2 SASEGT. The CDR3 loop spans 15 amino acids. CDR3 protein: CASSTLPGVGNTIYF. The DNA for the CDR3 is TGTGCCAGCAGCACACTTCCAGGGGTGGGAAACACCATATATTTT.